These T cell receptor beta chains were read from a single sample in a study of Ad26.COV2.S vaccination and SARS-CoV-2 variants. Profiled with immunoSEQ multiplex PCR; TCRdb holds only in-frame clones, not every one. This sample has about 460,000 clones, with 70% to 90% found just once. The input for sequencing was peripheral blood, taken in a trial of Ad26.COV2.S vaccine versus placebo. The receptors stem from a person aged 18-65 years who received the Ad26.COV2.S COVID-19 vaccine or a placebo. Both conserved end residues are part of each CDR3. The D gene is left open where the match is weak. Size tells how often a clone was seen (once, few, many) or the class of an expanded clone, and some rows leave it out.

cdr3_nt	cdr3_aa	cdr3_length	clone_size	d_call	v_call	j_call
TGTGCCATTAAACTTCGGGGTTCGAATGGCTACACCTTC	CAIKLRGSNGYTF	13	NA	NA	TRBV19	TRBJ1-2
TGTGCCAGCAGCCAACCAGACAGGGCCAATGGCTACACCTTC	CASSQPDRANGYTF	14	NA	TRBD1	TRBV16	TRBJ1-2
TGTGCCAGCAGTCGAGCGGGAGGGCCTACAGATACGCAGTATTTT	CASSRAGGPTDTQYF	15	NA	TRBD2	TRBV28	TRBJ2-3
TGTGCCAGCAGTTACCCGGTCCCTAGGCAGGTCCCAGAAGAGACCCAGTACTTC	CASSYPVPRQVPEETQYF	18	NA	NA	TRBV6-2/TRBV6-3	TRBJ2-5
TGTGCCAGCAGCCAAGCGACCGCTAGCGGGGGGGCCTACGAGCAGTACTTC	CASSQATASGGAYEQYF	17	NA	TRBD2	TRBV4-2	TRBJ2-7
TGTGCCAGCAGTCCAACAGGAGCAGGGTTAGCCAAAAACATTCAGTACTTC	CASSPTGAGLAKNIQYF	17	NA	NA	TRBV28	TRBJ2-4
TGTGCCAGCAGCTTGGCGGAGGGCCGCACCGGGGAGCTGTTTTTT	CASSLAEGRTGELFF	15	NA	NA	TRBV7-3	TRBJ2-2
TGTGCCATCCGGCAGGCAGACGAGCAGTATTTC	CAIRQADEQYF	11	NA	NA	TRBV10-3	TRBJ2-7
TGTGCCAGTATGTCGTGGAGGGACCATGAGCAGTTCTTC	CASMSWRDHEQFF	13	NA	NA	TRBV19	TRBJ2-1
TGTGCCAGCAGCCTGGACAGGGGTTCGTATTCACCCCTCCACTTT	CASSLDRGSYSPLHF	15	NA	TRBD1	TRBV7-8	TRBJ1-6
TGTGCCAGCAGTTACCCAGGGGTCGGCAATCAGCCCCAGCATTTT	CASSYPGVGNQPQHF	15	NA	NA	TRBV6-2/TRBV6-3	TRBJ1-5
TGTGCCAGCAGCTTCAGGGGAGTTAATTCACCCCTCCACTTT	CASSFRGVNSPLHF	14	NA	NA	TRBV5-5	TRBJ1-6
TGTGCCACCAGCAGAGATGCAGGGGGCGTGAGTCCAGATACGCAGTATTTT	CATSRDAGGVSPDTQYF	17	NA	TRBD1	TRBV15	TRBJ2-3
TGTGCCAGCAGCTTTCAGTTAAGGTTCCAGGGACATTCACCCCTCCACTTT	CASSFQLRFQGHSPLHF	17	NA	NA	TRBV5-5	TRBJ1-6
TGTGCCAGCAGCCAAGGGCTAACCTCTAACTATGGCTACACCTTC	CASSQGLTSNYGYTF	15	NA	NA	TRBV3-1/TRBV3-2	TRBJ1-2
TGTGCCAGCAGCTCTGTGAGGGGGGAGACTCGTGGCTACACCTTC	CASSSVRGETRGYTF	15	NA	NA	TRBV5-4	TRBJ1-2
TGTGCCAGCAGTTTTCAGGGAAATCAGCCCCAGCATTTT	CASSFQGNQPQHF	13	few	NA	TRBV27	TRBJ1-5
TGTGCCAGCAGCTTAGACCAAATCAGCTCCTACGAGCAGTACTTC	CASSLDQISSYEQYF	15	NA	NA	TRBV5-4	TRBJ2-7
TGTGCCAGCAGTGAAGGCGATTCTAGCACAGATACGCAGTATTTT	CASSEGDSSTDTQYF	15	NA	NA	TRBV25-1	TRBJ2-3
TGTGCCACCAGTGATCCCGAAGGGCCCGGGGAGCTGTTTTTT	CATSDPEGPGELFF	14	NA	NA	TRBV24-1	TRBJ2-2
TGTGCCAGCAGTGCGGGGACAGGGTTAGACACCGGGGAGCTGTTTTTT	CASSAGTGLDTGELFF	16	NA	TRBD1	TRBV27	TRBJ2-2
TGTGCCAGCAGCGTACAGACTAGCGGGGGATTATACAATGAGCAGTTCTTC	CASSVQTSGGLYNEQFF	17	NA	TRBD2	TRBV9	TRBJ2-1
TGTGCCAGCGCCCAGAGCGGGGAATATGCAGATACGCAGTATTTT	CASAQSGEYADTQYF	15	NA	TRBD2	TRBV13	TRBJ2-3
TGCGCCAGCAGCCCAGGGGCTTGGGAGACCCAGTACTTC	CASSPGAWETQYF	13	NA	NA	TRBV5-1	TRBJ2-5
TGTGCCAGCAGCTTACTTAGCGGCTCCTACAATGAGCAGTTCTTC	CASSLLSGSYNEQFF	15	NA	NA	TRBV13	TRBJ2-1
TGTGCCAGCAGTTACGGGTGGGGCAATGAGCAGTTCTTC	CASSYGWGNEQFF	13	NA	NA	TRBV27	TRBJ2-1